This T cell receptor beta chain came from a study of T cells in Graves' hyperthyroidism and ophthalmopathy. Broader study findings: Ophthalmopathy cases were set apart from stable hyperthyroidism by a 13 V-J model.

The CDR3 is made up of 14 amino acids. With V trimmed by 7 bases and J by 4 bases, 5 bases remained unmatched. Germline assignment: CDR1 LNHDA and CDR2 SQIVND (reference sequence). Newly diagnosed patients aged 18 to 65 had hyperthyroidism of under 2 months' duration. Those patients with uncontrolled infection, other autoimmune disease, pregnancy or lactation were excluded. PBMCs were derived from about 9.1 ml fresh peripheral blood. This clonotype occurred many times. Its antigen remains unidentified. RNA transcripts provided the source from which TCR beta CDR3 regions were amplified. During a first-round RT-PCR of the TCR CDR3, the HTBI primer set was used. TCRdb independently ran MiXCR on the multiplex PCR reads; one entry per CDR3 protein. The table has some 250,000 distinct CDR3 sequences, less than 15% seen once.

The rearrangement links TRBV19 to TRBJ2-2; 8 bases align to TRBD1. The source material was blood. The TCR sequence derives from a woman in her 40s with Graves' hyperthyroidism that later progressed to Graves' ophthalmopathy. CDR3 amino acids: CASNPDRVTGELFF. CDR3 nucleotides: TGTGCCAGTAACCCGGACAGGGTCACCGGGGAGCTGTTTTTT.